This TCR beta chain came from a study of somatic mutations in cytotoxic T cells in rheumatoid arthritis. Broader study findings: In the expanded CD8+ clones, the antigen targets remained unknown. In about an eighth of the 65 patients, the largest CD8+ clone exceeded 20% of CD8+ cells.

About this clone: The antigen remains undetermined.

CDR3 length: 15 amino acids. With 3 bases clipped from V and 7 bases from J, the junction kept 6 bases outside the gene matches. The germline V gene encodes CDR1 MNHEY and CDR2 SMNVEV (reference sequence). Among the healthy controls, all of them blood donors, the median age was approximately 51 years (range about 21-70) and around 60% were female. Purity of the CD4+ and CD8+ cells, isolated by positive magnetic bead selection, was checked by flow cytometry. Clones were read by immunoSEQ multiplex PCR, and TCRdb kept only the in-frame ones, dropping some. The sample lists 15,000 to 20,000 clones; under 80% were seen once.

The chain couples TRBV27 to TRBJ1-4; 9 bases match TRBD1. The sequencing sample was made of CD8+ T cells sorted from blood. The TCR was taken from a man aged 55 to 70 in good health. The CDR3 DNA reads TGTGCCAGCAGTTTTTTTGGACAGGGGAGTGAAAAACTGTTTTTT. Translating gives CASSFFGQGSEKLFF.